The 21 T cell receptor beta chains in this list originate from one sample, sequenced in a study of CXCR3-negative and CXCR3-positive naive CD8 T cells. The authors prepared UMI-labeled TRB cDNA libraries by 5' RACE. TCRdb re-called the 5' RACE reads and catalogs CDR3 proteins one per entry, DNA excluded. In all, the sample yields 92,000 or so distinct CDR3 sequences. Sample: naive CXCR3- CD8+ T cells from blood. Specified subset: CD45RO-CCR7+CD27+CD95- naive CD8+ T cells lacking CXCR3 (TNR3-). The receptors were sampled from a human donor in good health. Some clones in this sample may be carry-over from other donors' samples.

This chain connects TRBV9 to TRBJ2-1; TCRdb designates TRBD2, a call that cannot be tested without DNA. In germline, CDR1 is SGDLS, CDR2 YYNGEE. This CDR3 contains 15 residues. This CDR3 is CASSAGTSGSDEQFF.

The V and J genes are TRBV19 and TRBJ2-7; TCRdb's D call, TRBD2, is unchecked because there is no DNA. This CDR3 has 15 residues. The germline gives CDR1 LNHDA, CDR2 SQIVND (reference sequence). CDR3 sequence reads: CASRTFSGGAGEQYF.

The chain joins TRBV7-9 to TRBJ2-1. Germline V gives CDR1 SEHNR, CDR2 FQNEAQ (reference sequence). The CDR3 consists of 14 residues. This CDR3 is CASSDGLVYNEQFF.

This chain uses TRBV6-2 or TRBV6-3 with TRBJ2-1; TCRdb gives TRBD1 as the D gene, but with no DNA this cannot be confirmed. This CDR3 spans 13 amino acids. Germline V lookup: CDR1 MNHEY, CDR2 SVGEGT. CDR3 sequence reads: CASLDRALNEQFF.

The genes are TRBV7-6 and TRBJ2-1; TCRdb selects TRBD1, and the lack of DNA leaves this call unchecked. The length of the CDR3 is 14 residues. Germline CDR1 and CDR2: SGHVS and FNYEAQ. This chain's CDR3 is CASSLMGGYNEQFF.

The chain recombines TRBV5-5 with TRBJ2-1. CDR1 SGHKS and CDR2 YYEKEE come from the germline V gene (reference sequence). The CDR3 runs to 15 residues. Here the CDR3 reads CASSLGESSYNEQFF.

The chain links TRBV20-1 to TRBJ1-2; with no DNA, the TCRdb D assignment of TRBD1 cannot be verified. Looked up from germline, CDR1 is DFQATT and CDR2 is SNEGSKA (reference sequence). The CDR3 consists of 13 residues. CDR3 sequence: CSAHSTGFEGYTF.

The J gene is TRBJ1-1, the V gene TRBV5-1. Looked up from germline, CDR1 is SGHRS and CDR2 is YFSETQ. The CDR3 is 16 amino acids. CDR3 protein: CASSPSREGLNTEAFF. The full variable domain, rest sourced from reference TRBV5-1 and TRBJ1-1, is KAGVTQTPRYLIKTRGQQVTLSCSPISGHRSVSWYQQTPGQGLQFLFEYFSETQRNKGNFPGRFSGRQFSNSRSEMNVSTLELGDSALYLCASSPSREGLNTEAFFGQGTRLTVV.

The chain is built from TRBV20-1 and TRBJ2-3; without DNA, the TCRdb call of TRBD1 cannot be checked. Germline V gives CDR1 DFQATT, CDR2 SNEGSKA (reference sequence). There are 13 residues in the CDR3. The CDR3 spells CSARAGGPDTQYF.

The V and J genes are TRBV15 and TRBJ2-3; the D call from TCRdb, TRBD1, cannot be confirmed without DNA. Germline lookup yields CDR1 LNHNV and CDR2 YYDKDF (reference sequence). The CDR3 has 17 residues. The CDR3 spells CATSRGGAELPTDTQYF. The full variable domain, completed using reference TRBV15 and TRBJ2-3, is DAMVIQNPRYQVTQFGKPVTLSCSQTLNHNVMYWYQQKSSQAPKLLFHYYDKDFNNEADTPDNFQSRRPNTSFCFLDIRSPGLGDTAMYLCATSRGGAELPTDTQYFGPGTRLTVL.

The J gene is TRBJ2-1, the V gene TRBV20-1; there is no DNA to check the TCRdb D call of TRBD2. Per the germline V gene, CDR1 is DFQATT and CDR2 is SNEGSKA (reference sequence). The CDR3 spans 16 residues. The CDR3 loop is CSARASTSGDYNEQFF.

The rearrangement joins TRBV4-3 to TRBJ2-2; TCRdb proposes TRBD2, but this gene call is untestable without DNA. This CDR3 is built from 17 residues. Germline assignment: CDR1 LGHNA and CDR2 YSLEER. The CDR3 reads CASSHPDLAGGTGELFF.

The chain combines TRBV29-1 with TRBJ2-7; TCRdb returns TRBD2, unconfirmable since there is no DNA. From germline, CDR1 is SQVTM and CDR2 ANQGSEA. This CDR3 contains 13 residues. The CDR3 spells CSVDVAGAYEQYF.

The chain couples TRBV2 to TRBJ2-1; absent DNA, TCRdb's TRBD2 call cannot be checked. CDR3 length equals 13 residues. Germline assignment: CDR1 SNHLY and CDR2 FYNNEI. CDR3 protein: CASSLAHTNEQFF.

This rearrangement joins TRBV20-1 to TRBJ2-7; TCRdb's D gene call, TRBD2, goes unchecked for lack of DNA. The CDR3 totals 13 residues. CDR1 is DFQATT and CDR2 is SNEGSKA in the germline V gene (reference sequence). CDR3 sequence: CSARVSSRYEQYF.

The chain uses TRBV12-3 or TRBV12-4 and TRBJ2-1; the TCRdb D gene call, TRBD1, has no DNA to confirm it. This CDR3 contains 13 residues. The CDR3: CASSFGGRGEQFF.

V and J are TRBV29-1 and TRBJ1-2. The CDR3 spans 11 residues. Germline lookup yields CDR1 SQVTM and CDR2 ANQGSEA. The CDR3 protein is CSVEFDYGYTF.

V is TRBV6-6 and J is TRBJ2-5; the TCRdb call, TRBD1, lacks DNA for checking. In germline, CDR1 is MNHNY, CDR2 SVGAGI (reference sequence). The CDR3 totals 13 residues. The CDR3 loop reads CASSFTGGETQYF.

The rearrangement links TRBV20-1 to TRBJ2-1; TCRdb lists TRBD2, though no DNA is available to test this call. Germline V gene lookup returns CDR1 DFQATT and CDR2 SNEGSKA (reference sequence). The CDR3 spans 13 residues. The CDR3 sequence is CSAREDSGNEQFF.

This chain joins TRBV10-3 and TRBJ2-3; TCRdb calls TRBD1, which cannot be checked without DNA. CDR3 size: 16 residues. CDR1 is ENHRY, CDR2 SYGVKD, per germline. The CDR3 loop is CAISERTGIDADTQYF.

The chain combines TRBV7-9 with TRBJ2-7; TCRdb returns TRBD1, unconfirmable since there is no DNA. The CDR3 totals 14 residues. Germline-derived CDR1 and CDR2 are SEHNR and FQNEAQ (reference sequence). The chain's CDR3 is CASSPSRDTYEQYF.